The present entry profiles one T cell receptor beta chain with its context. This CDR3 spans 13 amino acids. Trimming took off 5 bases at V and 6 bases at J, with 11 bases between the two ends. Looked up from germline, CDR1 is MNHEY and CDR2 is SMNVEV (reference sequence). Profiled with immunoSEQ multiplex PCR; TCRdb holds only in-frame clones, not every one. This table holds about 660,000 clones, around 89% found once. This sample is part of a study of shared T cell receptors in the human thymus. The same data also went into a second study, on human thymus T cells. That report notes: Corrective surgery for congenital heart defects was being performed on the healthy Finnish infants who were the donors. Corrective cardiac operations yielded the resected thymus tissue. Biased V and J segment usage appeared in thymus and peripheral blood. Overlap was high between thymic repertoires from unrelated individuals, as reported in related research.

Sequenced input: thymocytes. This chain connects TRBV27 to TRBJ2-1, with D maybe TRBD2 (5 bases). This receptor was identified in a boy under two years old with a congenital heart defect. The CDR3 region is CASSKKLGNEQFF. DNA for the CDR3: TGTGCCAGCAGTAAGAAACTAGGCAATGAGCAGTTCTTC.